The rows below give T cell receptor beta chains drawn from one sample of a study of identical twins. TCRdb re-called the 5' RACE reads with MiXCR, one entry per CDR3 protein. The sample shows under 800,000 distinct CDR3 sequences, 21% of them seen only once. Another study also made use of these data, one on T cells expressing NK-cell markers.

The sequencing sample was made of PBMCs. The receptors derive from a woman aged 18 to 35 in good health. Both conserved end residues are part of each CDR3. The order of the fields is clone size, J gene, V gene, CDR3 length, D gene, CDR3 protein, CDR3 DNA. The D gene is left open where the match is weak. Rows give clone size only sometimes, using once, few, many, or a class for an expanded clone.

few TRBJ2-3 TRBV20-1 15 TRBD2 CSAPDGGRLTDTQYF TGCAGTGCTCCGGACGGGGGGAGACTCACAGATACGCAGTATTTT
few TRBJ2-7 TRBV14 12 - CASSRIGSEQYF TGTGCCAGCAGCCGGATAGGAAGCGAGCAGTACTTC
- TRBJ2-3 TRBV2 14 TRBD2 CAKGLAFSTDTQYF TGTGCCAAGGGACTAGCATTTAGCACAGATACGCAGTATTTT
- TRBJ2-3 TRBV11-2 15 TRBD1 CASSLWGQGTDTQYF TGTGCCAGCAGCTTGTGGGGACAGGGAACAGATACGCAGTATTTT
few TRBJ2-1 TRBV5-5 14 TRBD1 CASSIQGADNEQFF TGTGCCAGCAGCATTCAGGGGGCGGACAATGAGCAGTTCTTC
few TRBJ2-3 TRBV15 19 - CATSRDLGTYRSSTDTQYF TGTGCCACCAGCAGAGATTTGGGGACCTACCGGTCGAGCACAGATACGCAGTATTTT
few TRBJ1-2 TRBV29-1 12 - CSVRDRRNGYTF TGCAGCGTTCGGGACCGACGGAATGGCTACACCTTC
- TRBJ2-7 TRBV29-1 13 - CSVEGELAYEQYF TGCAGCGTTGAAGGGGAGCTGGCCTACGAGCAGTACTTC
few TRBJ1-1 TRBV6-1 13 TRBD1 CATLDRVSTEAFF TGTGCCACCTTAGACAGGGTATCCACTGAAGCTTTCTTT
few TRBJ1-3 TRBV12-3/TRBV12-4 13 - CASRRLSGNTIYF TGTGCCAGTAGAAGACTCTCTGGAAACACCATATATTTT
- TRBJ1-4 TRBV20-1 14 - CSAREGTSFEKLFF TGCAGTGCTAGGGAGGGAACATCATTTGAAAAACTGTTTTTT
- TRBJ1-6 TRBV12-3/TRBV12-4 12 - CASSFPYSPLHF TGTGCCAGCAGTTTTCCTTATTCACCCCTCCACTTT
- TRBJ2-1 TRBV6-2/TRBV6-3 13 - CASRRDNYNEQFF TGTGCCAGCAGGCGGGATAATTACAATGAGCAGTTCTTC
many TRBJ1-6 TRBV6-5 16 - CASSYSKQTRNSPLHF TGTGCCAGCAGTTACTCGAAGCAGACTCGTAATTCACCCCTCCACTTT
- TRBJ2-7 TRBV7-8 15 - CASSRGHLEPYEQYF TGTGCCAGCAGCCGGGGACACCTGGAACCCTACGAGCAGTACTTC